This record concerns one TCR beta chain sequence. Antigen unknown. The V gene end was trimmed by 6 bases and the J gene end by 2 bases; junction bases not matched to a gene: 5. CDR1 is MNHEY and CDR2 is SVGAGI in the germline V gene. CDR3 length equals 14 residues. Presence of unique molecular identifiers characterized the TCR beta cDNA libraries. From the PCR reads, TCRdb called clonotypes with MiXCR, one entry per CDR3 protein. This repertoire shows about 160,000 distinct CDR3 sequences, roughly 35% found once; its top ten account for approximately 30%. The source of the sample is a study of post-analysis software for immune sequencing data. The overall study: Included among the disease courses, which were recorded for the cohort, were relapsing-remitting, secondary progressive and progressive-relapsing multiple sclerosis. Points from the study as a whole: Five or six TRBV segments were more frequent in patients than controls; TRBV5-6, TRBV5-1 and TRBV20-1 belonged to this group. Strong co-clustering by F measure was evident for samples that had been prepared in the same batch. Significantly decreased normalized Chao1 diversity was recorded for multiple sclerosis patients relative to controls.

Specimen: blood, collected after autologous hematopoietic stem cell transplantation. The origin of this receptor is a girl aged 5-17 years with multiple sclerosis. The genes are TRBV6-5 and TRBJ2-5; 8 bases align to TRBD1. CDR3 region: CASRRTGKQETQYF. In DNA, the CDR3 is TGTGCCAGCAGGAGGACAGGGAAGCAAGAGACCCAGTACTTC.